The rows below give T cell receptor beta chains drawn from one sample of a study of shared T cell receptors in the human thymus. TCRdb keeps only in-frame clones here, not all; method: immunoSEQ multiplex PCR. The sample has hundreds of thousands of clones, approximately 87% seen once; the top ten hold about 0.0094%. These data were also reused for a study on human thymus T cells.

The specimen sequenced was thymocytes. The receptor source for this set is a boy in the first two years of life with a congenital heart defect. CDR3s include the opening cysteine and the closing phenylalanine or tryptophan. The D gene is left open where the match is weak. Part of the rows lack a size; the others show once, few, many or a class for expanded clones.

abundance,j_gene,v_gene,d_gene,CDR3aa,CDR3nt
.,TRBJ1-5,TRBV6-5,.,CASSQTAFNQPQHF,TGTGCCAGCAGTCAGACAGCGTTCAATCAGCCCCAGCATTTT
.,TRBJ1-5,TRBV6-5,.,CASSYARYQPQHF,TGTGCCAGCAGTTATGCCAGGTATCAGCCCCAGCATTTT
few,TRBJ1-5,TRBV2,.,CASSVCRRQKDSHNQPQHF,TGTGCCAGCAGTGTTTGCCGACGTCAAAAGGACAGCCACAATCAGCCCCAGCATTTT
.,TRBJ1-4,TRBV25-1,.,CASSEFERGGATNEKLFF,TGTGCCAGCAGTGAATTTGAGCGAGGGGGTGCAACTAATGAAAAACTGTTTTTT
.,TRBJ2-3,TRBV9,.,CASSPQGFTDTQYF,TGTGCCAGCAGCCCACAGGGATTCACAGATACGCAGTATTTT
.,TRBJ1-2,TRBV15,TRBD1,CATSRGTATGGNYGYTF,TGTGCCACCAGCAGGGGGACAGCCACGGGTGGCAACTATGGCTACACCTTC
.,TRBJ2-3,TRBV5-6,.,CASSPQGRPSTDTQYF,TGTGCCAGCAGCCCCCAGGGTCGTCCTAGCACAGATACGCAGTATTTT
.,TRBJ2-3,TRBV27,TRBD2,CASSLRLAGSTDTQYF,TGTGCCAGCAGTTTACGACTAGCGGGGAGCACAGATACGCAGTATTTT
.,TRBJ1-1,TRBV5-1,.,CASTGTDTEAFF,TGCGCCAGCACAGGTACGGACACTGAAGCTTTCTTT
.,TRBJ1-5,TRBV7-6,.,CASSSTPDPDSGFPQHF,TGTGCCAGCAGCTCCACCCCCGACCCAGACAGCGGGTTTCCCCAGCATTTT
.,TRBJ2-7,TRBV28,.,CASSLLGPAYEQYF,TGTGCCAGCAGTTTACTGGGGCCAGCCTACGAGCAGTACTTC
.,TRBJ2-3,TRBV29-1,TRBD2,CSVALAGGPTSTDTQYF,TGCAGCGTTGCTCTAGCGGGCGGGCCAACCAGCACAGATACGCAGTATTTT
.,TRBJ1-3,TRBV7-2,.,CASSQRHPGNTIYF,TGTGCCAGCAGCCAGAGGCACCCTGGGAACACCATATATTTT
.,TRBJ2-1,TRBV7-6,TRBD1,CASSLKGQGTYNEQFF,TGTGCCAGCAGCTTAAAAGGACAGGGAACCTACAATGAGCAGTTCTTC
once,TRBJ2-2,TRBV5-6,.,CASSLYPGMSGELFF,TGTGCCAGCAGCTTGTATCCAGGGATGTCAGGGGAGCTGTTTTTT
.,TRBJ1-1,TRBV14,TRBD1,CASSQGQAKNTEAFF,TGTGCCAGCAGCCAGGGACAGGCCAAAAACACTGAAGCTTTCTTT
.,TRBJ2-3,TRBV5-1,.,CASSMASTDTQYF,TGCGCCAGCAGCATGGCTAGCACAGATACGCAGTATTTT
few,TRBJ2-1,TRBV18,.,CASSPLRGNDNEQFF,TGTGCCAGCTCACCTCTACGGGGTAACGACAATGAGCAGTTCTTC
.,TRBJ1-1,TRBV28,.,CASSPRRGNTEAFF,TGTGCCAGCAGTCCACGACGGGGGAACACTGAAGCTTTCTTT
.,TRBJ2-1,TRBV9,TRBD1,CASSAQGDEQFF,TGTGCCAGCAGCGCACAGGGGGATGAGCAGTTCTTC
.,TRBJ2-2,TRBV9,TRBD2,CASSTSGGPHTGELFF,TGTGCCAGCAGCACGAGCGGGGGGCCGCACACCGGGGAGCTGTTTTTT
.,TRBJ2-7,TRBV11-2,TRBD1,CASSLDSPGTGDDHEQYF,TGTGCCAGCAGCTTAGATTCCCCCGGGACAGGGGATGACCACGAGCAGTACTTC
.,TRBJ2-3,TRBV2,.,CASSVRLDTQYF,TGTGCCAGCAGTGTACGGTTAGATACGCAGTATTTT
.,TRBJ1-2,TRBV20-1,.,CSVSENYGYTF,TGCAGTGTCAGCGAAAACTATGGCTACACCTTC
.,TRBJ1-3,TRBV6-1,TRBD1,CASVDRGPGNTIYF,TGTGCCAGCGTGGACAGGGGGCCTGGAAACACCATATATTTT
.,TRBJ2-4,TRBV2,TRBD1,CASARDRGQAKNIQYF,TGTGCCAGCGCCCGGGACAGGGGTCAAGCCAAAAACATTCAGTACTTC
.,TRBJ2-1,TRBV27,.,CAYRHEQFF,TGTGCCTACAGACATGAGCAGTTCTTC
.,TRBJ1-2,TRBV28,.,CASSLARTDYGYTF,TGTGCCAGCAGTCTAGCTCGGACGGACTATGGCTACACCTTC
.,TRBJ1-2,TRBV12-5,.,CASGHRKNWTSLTFSYGYTF,TGTGCTAGTGGTCACCGTAAAAACTGGACAAGCTTAACATTTTCCTATGGCTACACCTTC
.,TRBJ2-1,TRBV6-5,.,CASSWGGGFYNEQFF,TGTGCCAGCAGTTGGGGCGGGGGCTTCTACAATGAGCAGTTCTTC
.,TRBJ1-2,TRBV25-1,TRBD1,CASSDRGQGLLYGYTF,TGTGCCAGCAGTGACCGGGGACAGGGCCTACTCTATGGCTACACCTTC
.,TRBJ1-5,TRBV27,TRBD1,CASSLSGTGNQPQHF,TGTGCCAGCAGTTTAAGCGGGACAGGGAATCAGCCCCAGCATTTT
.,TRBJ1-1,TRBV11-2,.,CASSLDGPSMNTEAFF,TGTGCCAGCAGCTTAGATGGCCCTTCAATGAACACTGAAGCTTTCTTT
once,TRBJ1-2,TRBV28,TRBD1,CASSSPPTGKGGYTF,TGTGCCAGCAGTTCCCCCCCGACAGGGAAAGGTGGCTACACCTTC
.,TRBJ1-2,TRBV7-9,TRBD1,CASSWEPTGDGYTF,TGTGCCAGCAGCTGGGAACCGACAGGGGATGGCTACACCTTC
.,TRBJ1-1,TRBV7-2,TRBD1,CASSWRDRAFF,TGTGCCAGCAGCTGGCGGGACAGGGCTTTCTTT
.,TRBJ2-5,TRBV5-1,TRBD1,CASTPGRGPQETQYF,TGCGCCAGCACCCCTGGAAGGGGGCCCCAAGAGACCCAGTACTTC
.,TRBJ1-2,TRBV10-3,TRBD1,CAISSRDRANYGYTF,TGTGCCATCAGTTCCCGGGACAGAGCTAACTATGGCTACACCTTC
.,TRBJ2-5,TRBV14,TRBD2,CASSHTSGRPLVGETQYF,TGTGCCAGCAGCCATACTAGCGGGAGGCCCCTGGTTGGAGAGACCCAGTACTTC
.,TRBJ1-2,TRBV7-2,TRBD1,CASRVSMTGRKNYGYTF,TGTGCCAGCAGAGTTAGCATGACAGGGAGAAAAAACTATGGCTACACCTTC
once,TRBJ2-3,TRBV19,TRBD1,CASSWRDRDTDTQYF,TGTGCCAGTAGTTGGAGGGACAGGGACACAGATACGCAGTATTTT
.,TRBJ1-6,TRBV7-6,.,CASSFRDTHSPLHF,TGTGCCAGCAGCTTCCGGGACACCCATTCACCCCTCCACTTT
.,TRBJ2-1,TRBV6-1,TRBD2,CASSETSGPESDEQFF,TGTGCCAGCAGTGAAACTAGCGGCCCTGAATCAGATGAGCAGTTCTTC
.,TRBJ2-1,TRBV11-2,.,CASSPGGYEQFF,TGTGCCAGCAGCCCGGGGGGCTATGAGCAGTTCTTC
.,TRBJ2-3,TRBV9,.,CASSKRRDTQYF,TGTGCCAGCAGCAAGAGGCGAGATACGCAGTATTTT
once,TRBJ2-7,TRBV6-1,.,CASSEALQGYYYEQYF,TGTGCCAGCAGTGAAGCTCTCCAGGGTTACTACTACGAGCAGTACTTC
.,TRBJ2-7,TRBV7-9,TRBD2,CASSRTSGTYEQYF,TGTGCCAGCAGCCGGACTAGCGGAACCTACGAGCAGTACTTC
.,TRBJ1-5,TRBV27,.,CASMSDSRPQHF,TGTGCCAGCATGTCCGACAGTCGGCCCCAGCATTTT
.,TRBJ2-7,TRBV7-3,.,CASSAGHKSSYEQYF,TGTGCCAGCAGCGCCGGACACAAGAGCTCCTACGAGCAGTACTTC
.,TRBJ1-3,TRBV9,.,CASSAHQGGYGSGNTIYF,TGTGCCAGCAGCGCGCACCAGGGAGGGTATGGGTCTGGAAACACCATATATTTT
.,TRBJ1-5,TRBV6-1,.,CASTQGFGQPQHF,TGTGCCAGCACCCAGGGGTTCGGTCAGCCCCAGCATTTT
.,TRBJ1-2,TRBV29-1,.,CSVLFQGKNYGYTF,TGCAGCGTTTTATTCCAGGGGAAAAACTATGGCTACACCTTC
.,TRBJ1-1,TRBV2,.,CADRGGEAFF,TGTGCCGATAGGGGAGGAGAAGCTTTCTTT
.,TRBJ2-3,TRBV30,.,CAWIPLPSRTDTQYF,TGTGCCTGGATTCCCCTTCCTTCCCGCACAGATACGCAGTATTTT
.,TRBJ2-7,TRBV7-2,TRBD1,CASSLGSAGGYEQYF,TGTGCCAGCAGCTTAGGCTCGGCAGGGGGATACGAGCAGTACTTC
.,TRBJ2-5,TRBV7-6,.,CASSLVLDQETQYF,TGTGCCAGCAGCTTAGTCCTCGACCAAGAGACCCAGTACTTC
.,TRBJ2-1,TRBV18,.,CASSLLWRDSYNEQFF,TGTGCCAGCTCACTTCTTTGGAGGGACTCCTACAATGAGCAGTTCTTC